The next 29 T cell receptor beta chains were all read from a single sample in a study of control samples from healthy donors and cancer patients. TCRdb keeps only in-frame clones here, not all; method: immunoSEQ multiplex PCR. The repertoire holds under 55,000 clones, with 75% to 90% as singletons. Specimen: blood. Source of these receptors: a man in his 70s in good health.

V gene TRBV15 combines with J gene TRBJ1-3; D not resolved. V was trimmed by 0 bases and J by 0 bases, leaving 12 bases between them. The CDR3 runs to 17 residues. Looked up from germline, CDR1 is LNHNV and CDR2 is YYDKDF (reference sequence). The CDR3 is CATSRDRKSNSGNTIYF. The CDR3 DNA reads TGTGCCACCAGCAGAGATCGAAAATCAAACTCTGGAAACACCATATATTTT.

This CDR3 is CASSLGGNYGYTF. CDR3 DNA: TGTGCCAGCAGCTTAGGAGGGAACTATGGCTACACCTTC. This sequence joins TRBV7-2 and TRBJ1-2, with no clear D. Trimming left V 1 base short and J 2 bases short, with 5 bases between. Germline lookup yields CDR1 SGHTA and CDR2 FQGNSA. The CDR3 extends over 13 amino acids.

The chain uses TRBV10-1 and TRBJ1-5; 7 bases line up with TRBD1. V lost 10 bases to trimming and J lost 4 bases; unmatched junction nucleotides: 19. CDR3 length: 17 residues. The germline CDR1 and CDR2 sequences are WNHNN and SYGVQD (reference sequence). The CDR3 is CAKRREIDRAGNQPQHF. As DNA, the CDR3 is TGCGCCAAAAGAAGGGAGATCGACAGGGCAGGGAATCAGCCCCAGCATTTT.

This chain joins TRBV28 and TRBJ2-7; D gene unclear. The CDR3 totals 16 residues. The ends were cut back, 6 bases at V and 0 bases at J, with 18 bases in the middle. The germline CDR1 and CDR2 sequences are MDHEN and SYDVKM. The CDR3 protein is CASRKGSRGRSYEQYF. The CDR3, as DNA: TGTGCCAGCAGGAAGGGTTCTCGCGGCCGCTCCTACGAGCAGTACTTC.

This chain connects TRBV4-1 to TRBJ1-2; 7 bases map to TRBD1. Germline-derived CDR1 and CDR2 are MGHRA and YSYEKL. The CDR3 length is 18 residues. Unmatched junction bases numbered 12, after V lost 1 base and J lost 1 base. Here the CDR3 DNA reads TGCGCCAGCAGCCAAGGGAGAGGAGTCAGGGGGTTTAACTATGGCTACACCTTC. Amino acid sequence: CASSQGRGVRGFNYGYTF.

The table lists this clone with a few counts. This chain links TRBV7-8 with TRBJ1-4, with D tentatively TRBD1 (5 bases). The germline V gene encodes CDR1 SGHVS and CDR2 FQNEAQ. CDR3 length: 15 residues. Trimming left V 2 bases short and J 7 bases short, with 14 bases between. In DNA, the CDR3 is TGTGCCAGCAGCTTAAACAGGAACTACGGTGAAAAACTGTTTTTT. Translated: CASSLNRNYGEKLFF.

This chain links TRBV5-1 with TRBJ2-1, with 12 bases fitting TRBD2. The germline gives CDR1 SGHRS, CDR2 YFSETQ. The V segment lost 8 bases and the J segment 4 bases; nucleotides outside the gene matches: 7. The CDR3 runs 15 residues. This CDR3 is CASRLAGAFYNEQFF. The CDR3 DNA is TGCGCCAGTAGACTAGCGGGGGCCTTTTACAATGAGCAGTTCTTC.

This clone was picked up a small number of times. The rearrangement joins TRBV14 to TRBJ1-2, with D possibly being TRBD1 (5 bases). CDR3 size: 14 residues. The V end was cut by 7 bases, the J end by 4 bases, with 16 bases between. Germline-derived CDR1 and CDR2 are SGHDN and FVKESK. CDR3 coding DNA: TGTGCCAGCAACCCCCTAGACAGTCGCTATGGCTACACCTTC. Its protein product is CASNPLDSRYGYTF.

The rearrangement joins TRBV7-2 to TRBJ2-3, with 12 bases matching TRBD2. With V trimmed by 5 bases and J by 4 bases, 7 bases remained unmatched. CDR1 is SGHTA, CDR2 FQGNSA, per germline. CDR3 length equals 16 residues. The CDR3 DNA sequence: TGTGCCAGCAGCAGAACTAGCGGGGGGCCCGCAGATACGCAGTATTTT. It encodes CASSRTSGGPADTQYF.

This sequence joins TRBV29-1 and TRBJ2-3; D remains unclear. The CDR3 extends over 14 amino acids. Per the germline V gene, CDR1 is SQVTM and CDR2 is ANQGSEA. V was shortened by 4 bases and J by 0 bases, with 11 bases between the two germline ends. For the CDR3, the DNA is TGCAGCGTTGCCCGGCGATCTAGCACAGATACGCAGTATTTT. It translates to CSVARRSSTDTQYF.

This clone was seen a handful of times. The chain uses TRBV5-1 and TRBJ1-2; 10 nucleotides align to TRBD1. CDR1 is SGHRS, CDR2 YFSETQ, per germline. The CDR3 length is 14 residues. V was clipped by 4 bases and J by 8 bases; unmatched bases: 8. The DNA for the CDR3 is TGCGCCAGCAGCCCGGGACAGGGGATTTCGGGCTACACCTTC. Amino acids: CASSPGQGISGYTF.

This chain uses TRBV3-1 (or the pseudogene TRBV3-2) with TRBJ2-1, with TRBD2 matching over 11 bases. V gave up 0 bases and J gave up 9 bases; unmatched junction bases: 10. Per the germline V gene, CDR1 is LGHDT and CDR2 is YNNKEL (reference sequence). The CDR3 is 17 residues long. CDR3 in DNA: TGTGCCAGCAGCCAAGATCTTGGGACTAGCGGATTTGGTGAGCAGTTCTTC. This gives the protein CASSQDLGTSGFGEQFF.

The chain has TRBV2 and TRBJ1-6, with a weak D call TRBD1 (5 bases). V was trimmed by 7 bases and J by 6 bases, leaving 13 bases between them. Germline CDR1 reads SNHLY; CDR2 reads FYNNEI. The CDR3 extends over 14 amino acids. CDR3 DNA sequence: TGTGCCAGCACTTCCGGGACGGCTAATTCACCCCTCCACTTT. Translation: CASTSGTANSPLHF. The full variable domain, completed using reference TRBV2 and TRBJ1-6, is EPEVTQTPSHQVTQMGQEVILRCVPISNHLYFYWYRQILGQKVEFLVSFYNNEISEKSEIFDDQFSVERPDGSNFTLKIRSTKLEDSAMYFCASTSGTANSPLHFGNGTRLTVT.

The chain employs TRBV18 and TRBJ2-7, with D perhaps TRBD2 (6 bases). CDR3 length: 16 residues. Germline CDR1 reads KGHSH; CDR2 reads LQKENI. Between the trimmed V and J ends, which lost 3 bases and 6 bases, there was a span of 21 bases. The CDR3 region is CASSPQEGLGAIEQYF. In nucleotides, the CDR3 is TGTGCCAGCTCACCCCAGGAGGGTTTAGGGGCTATCGAGCAGTACTTC.

The chain carries TRBV9 and TRBJ1-2, with D unresolved. This CDR3 spans 15 amino acids. V lost 0 bases, J lost 6 bases, and 15 bases lay in between. Germline lookup yields CDR1 SGDLS and CDR2 YYNGEE. CDR3 in amino acids: CASSVGQPYVHGYTF. CDR3 DNA: TGTGCCAGCAGCGTAGGCCAGCCCTACGTACATGGCTACACCTTC. Variable domain in full (rest from reference TRBV9 and TRBJ1-2): DSGVTQTPKHLITATGQRVTLRCSPRSGDLSVYWYQQSLDQGLQFLIQYYNGEERAKGNILERFSAQQFPDLHSELNLSSLELGDSALYFCASSVGQPYVHGYTFGSGTRLTVV.

The J gene is TRBJ2-1, the V gene TRBV7-3; 12 positions agree with TRBD2. The CDR3 spans 15 residues. From germline, CDR1 is SGHTA and CDR2 FQGTGA. Trimming cost V 2 bases and J 5 bases; bases outside gene matches: 1. The CDR3 DNA follows: TGTGCCAGCAGCTTAGGACTAGCGGGGAACAATGAGCAGTTCTTC. The encoded protein is CASSLGLAGNNEQFF. Combining the CDR3 with reference TRBV7-3 and TRBJ2-1 gives the whole variable domain GAGVSQTPSNKVTEKGKYVELRCDPISGHTALYWYRQSLGQGPEFLIYFQGTGAADDSGLPNDRFFAVRPEGSVSTLKIQRTERGDSAVYLCASSLGLAGNNEQFFGPGTRLTVL.

This clone was recorded only once. V is TRBV29-1 and J is TRBJ2-3; TRBD2 aligns across 7 bases. The CDR3 spans 15 residues. Trimming at V came to 3 bases and at J to 3 bases, leaving 9 bases not matched to a gene. Germline values: CDR1 SQVTM, CDR2 ANQGSEA. Here the CDR3 reads CSVDGSRGTTDTQYF. As DNA, the CDR3 is TGCAGCGTTGATGGTTCGCGGGGGACTACAGATACGCAGTATTTT.

This chain uses TRBV5-5 with TRBJ2-5; D possibly corresponds to TRBD1 (6 bases). Germline V CDR1 and CDR2: SGHKS, YYEKEE (reference sequence). Trimming took 6 bases from V and 4 from J, leaving 16 bases between them. The CDR3 consists of 14 residues. DNA of the CDR3: TGTGCCAGCAACCCCTCGTTAGGGGGAGAGACCCAGTACTTC. This codes for CASNPSLGGETQYF.

The chain joins TRBV15 to TRBJ1-2; D not resolved. This CDR3 has 12 amino acids. V lost 0 bases to trimming and J lost 7 bases, with 6 bases between them. Germline V gene data show CDR1 as LNHNV and CDR2 as YYDKDF (reference sequence). The DNA of the CDR3 is TGTGCCACCAGCAGAGACACGGGTGGCTACACCTTC. Translating it yields CATSRDTGGYTF.

CDR3 sequence: CSASYPGRQQYF. The DNA for the CDR3 is TGCAGTGCTAGTTACCCGGGACGGCAACAGTATTTT. J is TRBJ2-3 and V is TRBV20-1; D possibly matches TRBD1 or TRBD2 (5 bases each). Trimming pared 3 bases from V and 12 bases from J, leaving 16 bases between. The CDR3 extends over 12 amino acids. Germline CDR1 DFQATT, CDR2 SNEGSKA (reference sequence).

This chain joins TRBV5-4 and TRBJ1-2; D is unclear. V was pared by 2 bases and J by 4 bases, with 9 bases between. Germline values: CDR1 SGHNT, CDR2 YYREEE (reference sequence). This CDR3 spans 13 amino acids. The CDR3 DNA follows: TGTGCCAGCAGCTTTATGACCTCCTATGGCTACACCTTC. Translating gives CASSFMTSYGYTF. The full variable domain, completed using reference TRBV5-4 and TRBJ1-2, is ETGVTQSPTHLIKTRGQQVTLRCSSQSGHNTVSWYQQALGQGPQFIFQYYREEENGRGNFPPRFSGLQFPNYSSELNVNALELDDSALYLCASSFMTSYGYTFGSGTRLTVV.

The rearrangement links TRBV2 to TRBJ2-1, with 7 bases that match TRBD1. The J segment lost 0 bases and the V segment lost 4 bases, leaving 3 bases of the junction unmatched. The CDR3 sequence is 15 residues long. Germline-derived CDR1 and CDR2 are SNHLY and FYNNEI. The CDR3 is CASSGGDSSYNEQFF. CDR3 in DNA: TGTGCCAGCAGTGGAGGGGACAGCTCCTACAATGAGCAGTTCTTC.

This chain links TRBV6-5 with TRBJ2-3; 7 bases fit TRBD1. V was clipped by 7 bases and J by 3 bases; unmatched bases: 4. CDR1 and CDR2 from the germline V gene are MNHEY and SVGAGI. The CDR3 loop spans 13 amino acids. The CDR3 bases are TGTGCCAGCACGGGACAGACAACAGATACGCAGTATTTT. The encoded protein is CASTGQTTDTQYF.

This rearrangement joins TRBV6-5 to TRBJ1-1; 9 positions match TRBD1. Germline V lookup: CDR1 MNHEY, CDR2 SVGAGI. CDR3 length equals 15 residues. Unmatched junction bases numbered 10, after V lost 6 bases and J lost 5 bases. Written as DNA, the CDR3 is TGTGCCAGCAGGGCCGGGACAGGGCGTCGGACTGAAGCTTTCTTT. Its protein is CASRAGTGRRTEAFF.

This clone was counted between two and nine times. This rearrangement joins TRBV5-4 to TRBJ2-7; 12 bases match TRBD2. CDR3 length: 16 amino acids. V dropped 0 bases and J dropped 7; count of bases not matched to a gene: 8. Per the germline V gene, CDR1 is SGHNT and CDR2 is YYREEE (reference sequence). The CDR3 nucleotides read TGTGCCAGCAGCTTGGCCGGACTAGCGGGATCTAGAGAGCAGTACTTC. It encodes CASSLAGLAGSREQYF.

The rearrangement uses TRBV20-1 and TRBJ2-7; D perhaps matches TRBD2 (5 bases). Trimming removed 5 bases at V and 3 bases at J, with 8 bases between. CDR3 length equals 11 residues. Germline CDR1 is DFQATT and CDR2 is SNEGSKA (reference sequence). The CDR3, as DNA: TGCAGTGCTCCGCGGGTCTACGAGCAGTACTTC. Amino acid sequence: CSAPRVYEQYF.

The rearrangement joins TRBV5-1 to TRBJ2-7; D is unresolved. V was trimmed by 0 bases and J by 5 bases, leaving 9 bases between them. This CDR3 comprises 13 residues. In germline, CDR1 is SGHRS, CDR2 YFSETQ. DNA of the CDR3: TGCGCCAGCAGCTTGGACGTTAAAAACGAGCAGTACTTC. It translates to CASSLDVKNEQYF.

This chain links TRBV6-5 with TRBJ2-1; 8 bases align to TRBD1. Germline CDR1 MNHEY, CDR2 SVGAGI. Losses at the gene ends were 6 bases for V and 2 bases for J; bases not matched to a gene: 6. This CDR3 comprises 15 residues. The CDR3 DNA reads as TGTGCCAGCAGGAAGGACAGGGCTGCCTACAATGAGCAGTTCTTC. Its protein product is CASRKDRAAYNEQFF.

The table lists this clone with a count of one. The chain links TRBV10-1 to TRBJ1-2; 7 nucleotides agree with TRBD1. Germline V gene sequence: CDR1 WNHNN, CDR2 SYGVQD (reference sequence). The V gene end was trimmed by 5 bases and the J gene end by 4 bases; junction bases not matched to a gene: 10. The CDR3 is 15 amino acids. CDR3 in DNA: TGCGCCAGCAGTTCCTCCGACAGGGAAGGCTATGGCTACACCTTC. Its translation: CASSSSDREGYGYTF.